The present TCR beta chain was sequenced within a study of blood T cell repertoires in COVID-19 (dated by TCRdb to the early 2020s). Some background on the complete study: Samples from collaborators originated in the United States, Italy and Spain and spanned both the acute and convalescent phases of COVID-19. Deeply sampled blood TCRbeta repertoires from subjects exposed to, actively infected with, or recovered from COVID-19 were included in the dataset. A freely available public database, intended as a resource for researchers studying the immune response to SARS-CoV-2, is where the repertoires were released. Nearly every sample came with metadata listing a de-identified subject ID, COVID-19 status, age in years and sex. The prospective study material was composed of cDNA or gDNA derived from T cells, B-cell-depleted T cells, or PBMCs. Where available, HLA class I and class II types were obtained from metadata supplied by the sample provider rather than from assay-based typing. Samples were obtained from the ongoing ImmuneRACE study (first 160 participants) and from about 1,300 subjects provided by 6 global collaborators.

TCRbeta CDR3 regions were amplified from genomic DNA by means of the immunoSEQ Assay, a bias-controlled multiplex PCR. The paper's processing steps were these. Within the assay, amplification of reference gene primers was used to estimate how many nucleated cells each sample contained. To quantify the absolute abundance of each unique TCRbeta CDR3 rearrangement, sequence reads were collapsed and filtered. Productive Simpson clonality was computed per sample as the square root of Simpson's diversity index over productive rearrangements. TCRdb re-hosts the immuneACCESS table, in-frame sequences only. Its copies lack some clones; in the studies checked, an unresolved V gene accounts for under half of them, and the cause for the rest is not known. For V, J and clone size, that table is used; D and trimming come from the DNA. A total of fewer than 350,000 clones appear in this sample, 70% to 90% of them only once. Of the sample, around 4% falls within the top ten clones.

Each collaborating institution followed its own protocols to collect whole blood in K2EDTA tubes. For TCRbeta analysis, collaborators shipped samples as frozen whole blood, isolated PBMCs, or DNA extracted from either of those sample types. Here is what the overall study found, with its caveats: How much clinical and demographic metadata was included differed by source and by participant, and the metadata was provided uncurated.

From the germline V gene, CDR1 is KGHSH and CDR2 is LQKENI. From cysteine to phenylalanine, the CDR3 is 16 amino acids long. Here the CDR3 DNA is all that survives: 48 bases in frame from base 1. Relative to germline, V is missing 4 bases and J is missing 3 bases, with 8 bases of the junction outside any gene match. Comment on this clone: No cognate antigen has been identified for it. Base qualities were left out, and no much larger clone turns up one base away.

The source is a woman aged 45-59 years with active or convalescent COVID-19. The source material was peripheral blood. Rearrangement joined TRBV18 to TRBJ2-1; 8 central nucleotides agree with TRBD1. Here is the DNA: TGTGCCAGCTCACTTTTCGACAGGGGACACTACAATGAGCAGTTCTTC. Translated, it reads CASSLFDRGHYNEQFF.